These T cell receptor beta chains were read from a single sample in a study of CD8 T cells in Susac syndrome. From the immunoSEQ multiplex PCR reads, TCRdb called clonotypes with MiXCR, one entry per CDR3 protein. The data contain 100,000 or so distinct CDR3 sequences, 95% of them seen just once; the ten biggest clones take up approximately 0.3%. Source material: CD8+ T cells from PBMCs. Receptors originate from a human donor with Susac syndrome. Both conserved end residues are part of each CDR3. A D gene is named only where the DNA matches it firmly.

length	V	D	J	CDR3	DNA
12	TRBV12-3/TRBV12-4	TRBD1	TRBJ1-1	CASNEGAAEAFF	TGTGCCAGCAACGAGGGGGCTGCTGAAGCTTTCTTT
14	TRBV15	.	TRBJ2-1	CATSREGRYNEQFF	TGTGCCACCAGCAGAGAGGGAAGGTACAATGAGCAGTTCTTC
16	TRBV14	TRBD2	TRBJ2-3	CASSQPATSATDTQYF	TGTGCCAGCAGCCAACCAGCGACTAGCGCCACAGATACGCAGTATTTT
13	TRBV2	TRBD1	TRBJ1-1	CASRDRGWSEAFF	TGTGCCAGCAGAGACAGGGGGTGGTCTGAAGCTTTCTTT
12	TRBV12-3/TRBV12-4	.	TRBJ2-1	CASRGPSNEQFF	TGTGCCAGCAGGGGGCCAAGCAATGAGCAGTTCTTC
13	TRBV7-9	.	TRBJ2-3	CASRFQDSDTQYF	TGTGCCAGCAGATTCCAGGACTCAGATACGCAGTATTTT
16	TRBV6-2/TRBV6-3	.	TRBJ1-2	CASSYSSGMLYDGYTF	TGTGCCAGCAGTTACTCGTCAGGGATGTTATACGATGGCTACACCTTC
15	TRBV18	TRBD2	TRBJ2-1	CASSLSGTTVNEQFF	TGTGCCAGCTCCCTATCCGGGACTACCGTTAATGAGCAGTTCTTC
13	TRBV20-1	.	TRBJ2-1	CSAPRAGWNEQFF	TGCAGTGCCCCCAGGGCGGGATGGAATGAGCAGTTCTTC
16	TRBV4-1	TRBD1	TRBJ2-7	CASSLGTGGAVDEQYF	TGCGCCAGCAGCCTTGGGACAGGGGGCGCAGTAGACGAGCAGTACTTC
14	TRBV3-1	.	TRBJ1-6	CASSHTAFNSPLHF	TGTGCCAGCAGCCACACAGCTTTCAATTCACCCCTCCACTTT
14	TRBV6-2/TRBV6-3	.	TRBJ2-1	CASSYDATYNEQFF	TGTGCCAGCAGTTACGACGCTACCTACAATGAGCAGTTCTTC
13	TRBV29-1	TRBD1	TRBJ2-2	CSAGQGNTGELFF	TGCAGCGCCGGACAGGGGAACACCGGGGAGCTGTTTTTT
13	TRBV6-5	TRBD2	TRBJ2-7	CASTGLAGEEQYF	TGTGCCAGCACTGGACTAGCGGGGGAAGAGCAGTACTTC
15	TRBV7-2	TRBD1	TRBJ2-1	CASSPNDRGDNEQFF	TGTGCCAGCAGCCCCAACGACAGGGGAGACAATGAGCAGTTCTTC
17	TRBV7-8	TRBD2	TRBJ2-3	CASRGLAGLSSTDTQYF	TGTGCCAGCAGGGGACTAGCGGGGCTATCTAGCACAGATACGCAGTATTTT
16	TRBV28	.	TRBJ2-3	CASSPRGTSSTDTQYF	TGTGCCAGCAGTCCAAGGGGGACTTCAAGCACAGATACGCAGTATTTT